Each of the 26 T cell receptor beta chains below was sequenced from the same sample in a study of shared clonotypes between healthy human individuals. Data came from immunoSEQ multiplex PCR; TCRdb stores just in-frame clones and leaves some out. The table records about 300,000 clones, roughly 70% of them present only once. The sequenced sample consisted of memory CD4+ T cells sorted from blood. Specified subset: CD45RA-negative fraction. The receptors were gathered from a young man in good health.

This chain uses TRBV11-2 with TRBJ2-7, with 9 bases that match TRBD1. The CDR3 consists of 15 residues. CDR1 and CDR2 (germline): SGHAT, FQNNGV. V shed 2 bases, J shed 3 bases, and the junction held 5 bases outside the gene matches. The CDR3 nucleotides are TGTGCCAGCAGCTTATGGTGGGGACAGGGCTACGAGCAGTACTTC. It yields the protein CASSLWWGQGYEQYF.

V and J are TRBV5-8 and TRBJ1-5; tentative D call: TRBD1 (6 bases). In germline, CDR1 is SGHTS, CDR2 YDEGEE. V was pared by 1 base and J by 7 bases, with 21 bases between. This CDR3 has 17 residues. The CDR3 nucleotides are TGTGCCAGCAGCTTGTGGACCGTACAGGGATCGGGCCAGCCCCAGCATTTT. It translates to CASSLWTVQGSGQPQHF.

This chain uses TRBV7-9 with TRBJ2-5, with a weak D call TRBD2 (5 bases). The V gene lost 8 bases and the J gene lost 3 bases, with 16 bases spanning the gap. The CDR3 runs 14 residues. CDR1 and CDR2 (germline): SEHNR, FQNEAQ (reference sequence). The CDR3 spells CASSERRREETQYF. The CDR3 region has the DNA TGTGCCAGCTCAGAACGACGGCGGGAAGAGACCCAGTACTTC.

The genes are TRBV15 and TRBJ2-5; 10 nucleotides agree with TRBD2. This CDR3 is 17 amino acids long. After removal of 5 bases from V and 5 bases from J, the junction contained 14 bases not matched to a gene. Germline loops: CDR1 LNHNV, CDR2 YYDKDF (reference sequence). The CDR3 spells CATSVLGAGGPEETQYF. The CDR3 DNA is TGTGCCACCAGCGTACTGGGAGCGGGAGGGCCTGAGGAGACCCAGTACTTC.

The chain uses TRBV4-1 and TRBJ1-3; no reliable D call. Germline V gene sequence: CDR1 MGHRA, CDR2 YSYEKL. The CDR3 sequence is 16 residues long. V was pared by 3 bases and J by 1 base, with 13 bases between. This CDR3 reads CASSQPRLVSGNTIYF. In DNA, the CDR3 is TGCGCCAGCAGCCAGCCTAGACTGGTATCTGGAAACACCATATATTTT.

This chain links TRBV6-1 with TRBJ2-3; D is uncertain. V was trimmed by 2 bases and J by 4 bases, leaving 7 bases between them. The CDR3 extends over 13 amino acids. Germline V gives CDR1 MNHNS, CDR2 SASEGT. CDR3 region: CASSEFGSDTQYF. The CDR3 bases are TGTGCCAGCAGTGAATTCGGGTCAGATACGCAGTATTTT.

This clone was seen at least ten times. The V call is TRBV2, the J call TRBJ2-6; 7 bases match TRBD2. The germline CDR1 and CDR2 sequences are SNHLY and FYNNEI. V dropped 7 bases and J dropped 2; count of bases not matched to a gene: 5. The CDR3 is 15 amino acids. The CDR3 reads CASIAGEAGANVLTF. DNA for the CDR3: TGTGCCAGCATTGCGGGAGAGGCTGGGGCCAACGTCCTGACTTTC.

J is TRBJ2-5 and V is TRBV18; 11 positions agree with TRBD1. Germline CDR1 is KGHSH and CDR2 is LQKENI. CDR3 length: 17 residues. Unmatched junction bases numbered 7, after V lost 0 bases and J lost 4 bases. CDR3 nucleotides: TGTGCCAGCTCACCACCGCGCGGACAGGGGGCGAGAGAGACCCAGTACTTC. This gives the protein CASSPPRGQGARETQYF.

The gene calls are TRBV14 and TRBJ2-5; tentatively, D is TRBD1 or TRBD2 (6 bases each). CDR1 is SGHDN, CDR2 FVKESK, per germline. Trimming shortened V by 5 bases and J by 1 base, and 20 bases separated the two germline ends. The CDR3 contains 17 residues. The CDR3 here is CASSALPGASPQETQYF. CDR3 nucleotides: TGTGCCAGCAGCGCCCTCCCGGGGGCTAGTCCCCAAGAGACCCAGTACTTC.

This sequence joins TRBV6-5 and TRBJ1-3; D is perhaps TRBD1 (5 bases). The CDR3 runs to 15 residues. Per the germline V gene, CDR1 is MNHEY and CDR2 is SVGAGI. Deletions cut 8 bases from V and 0 bases from J, with 14 bases between. In nucleotides, the CDR3 is TGTGCCAGCGCATTGGGGGTGTCCTCTGGAAACACCATATATTTT. Amino acids: CASALGVSSGNTIYF.

The rearrangement uses TRBV6-5 and TRBJ1-3; 10 nucleotides align to TRBD1. There are 15 residues in the CDR3. Looked up from germline, CDR1 is MNHEY and CDR2 is SVGAGI. Trimming at V came to 7 bases and at J to 4 bases, leaving 7 bases not matched to a gene. For the CDR3, the DNA is TGTGCCAGCACGGGAGACAGGGGGCGCGGAAACACCATATATTTT. This translates into CASTGDRGRGNTIYF.

This clone was seen once. The chain couples TRBV30 to TRBJ2-1; 9 bases are a match to TRBD2. Germline V gives CDR1 GTSNPN, CDR2 SVGIG (reference sequence). The CDR3 contains 16 residues. Losses at the gene ends were 3 bases for V and 5 bases for J; bases not matched to a gene: 11. For the CDR3, the DNA is TGTGCCTGGAGCCCCATCGGACTAGCGAGGAACAATGAGCAGTTCTTC. This translates into CAWSPIGLARNNEQFF.

The rearrangement links TRBV9 to TRBJ2-2, with D perhaps assigned TRBD1 or TRBD2 (7 bases each). The V end lost 4 bases, the J end lost 4 bases, and 11 bases lay between the germline ends. CDR3 length equals 14 residues. Germline-derived CDR1 and CDR2 are SGDLS and YYNGEE. In nucleotides, the CDR3 is TGTGCCAGCAGCCAGGGGGGGCCCACCGGGGAGCTGTTTTTT. This encodes CASSQGGPTGELFF.

The V call is TRBV15, the J call TRBJ1-3; 9 positions match TRBD1. There are 19 residues in the CDR3. V lost 0 bases to trimming and J lost 2 bases; unmatched junction nucleotides: 11. CDR1 is LNHNV, CDR2 YYDKDF, per germline (reference sequence). The CDR3 bases are TGTGCCACCAGCAGAGATAAGAGGGGATGGGACAGGGCTGGAAACACCATATATTTT. It codes for CATSRDKRGWDRAGNTIYF.

This chain connects TRBV7-2 to TRBJ2-1; D is possibly TRBD2 (5 bases). V dropped 5 bases and J dropped 4 bases, with 9 bases sitting between them. CDR1 is SGHTA, CDR2 FQGNSA, per germline. The CDR3 runs 13 residues. CDR3 bases: TGTGCCAGCAGCCTTGACTATTACAATGAGCAGTTCTTC. Translating gives CASSLDYYNEQFF.

The genes are TRBV18 and TRBJ2-7; D ambiguous. V lost 3 bases, J lost 3 bases, and 21 bases lay in between. The CDR3 length is 17 residues. Germline V CDR1 and CDR2: KGHSH, LQKENI. The CDR3 loop reads CASSPPVGLGEIYEQYF. Written as DNA, the CDR3 is TGTGCCAGCTCACCTCCTGTAGGGTTAGGAGAAATCTACGAGCAGTACTTC.

This clone has only one observation. The chain combines TRBV30 with TRBJ2-3; D is possibly TRBD2 (7 bases). Germline V gene data show CDR1 as GTSNPN and CDR2 as SVGIG (reference sequence). V dropped 5 bases and J dropped 5 bases, with 14 bases sitting between them. The CDR3 runs to 13 residues. The CDR3 is CAWGRGAKDTQYF. The DNA for the CDR3 is TGTGCCTGGGGTCGGGGGGCTAAAGATACGCAGTATTTT. Full variable domain (rest looked up from reference TRBV30 and TRBJ2-3): SQTIHQWPATLVQPVGSPLSLECTVEGTSNPNLYWYRQAAGRGLQLLFYSVGIGQISSEVPQNLSASRPQDRQFILSSKKLLLSDSGFYLCAWGRGAKDTQYFGPGTRLTVL.

The chain couples TRBV7-3 to TRBJ1-1, with D hard to call. CDR1 is SGHTA and CDR2 is FQGTGA in the germline V gene. V lost 5 bases, J lost 0 bases, and 10 bases lay in between. The CDR3 totals 14 residues. The CDR3, as DNA: TGTGCCAGCAGCATCGACGGGATGAACACTGAAGCTTTCTTT. Amino acid sequence: CASSIDGMNTEAFF.

This clone was seen only a few times. The rearrangement joins TRBV27 to TRBJ2-1, with 12 bases that match TRBD2. The germline CDR1 and CDR2 sequences are MNHEY and SMNVEV (reference sequence). The CDR3 sequence is 16 residues long. The trim removed 4 bases at V and 10 bases at J, leaving 11 bases unmatched. CDR3 residues: CASSSHSSGRAFEQFF. CDR3 coding DNA: TGTGCCAGCAGTTCTCACTCTAGCGGGAGGGCCTTCGAGCAGTTCTTC.

This chain uses TRBV28 with TRBJ2-7; 10 nucleotides line up with TRBD2. V was clipped by 3 bases and J by 4 bases; unmatched bases: 6. This CDR3 is 15 amino acids long. The germline V gene has CDR1 MDHEN and CDR2 SYDVKM. The CDR3 loop is CASSFPSGSYYEQYF. In nucleotides, the CDR3 is TGTGCCAGCAGTTTCCCTAGCGGGAGTTATTACGAGCAGTACTTC.

This chain joins TRBV7-3 and TRBJ2-2, with D possibly matching TRBD2 (5 bases). The germline gives CDR1 SGHTA, CDR2 FQGTGA. The CDR3 consists of 16 residues. V gave up 0 bases and J gave up 5 bases, with 13 bases separating them. This chain's CDR3 is CASSLTWTPLTGELFF. CDR3 nucleotides: TGTGCCAGCAGCTTAACCTGGACTCCGCTAACCGGGGAGCTGTTTTTT. Together with reference TRBV7-3 and TRBJ2-2, the CDR3 gives the full variable domain: GAGVSQTPSNKVTEKGKYVELRCDPISGHTALYWYRQSLGQGPEFLIYFQGTGAADDSGLPNDRFFAVRPEGSVSTLKIQRTERGDSAVYLCASSLTWTPLTGELFFGEGSRLTVL.

This clone has just one count. This rearrangement joins TRBV18 to TRBJ2-1; the match to TRBD2 covers 12 bases. Germline V CDR1 and CDR2: KGHSH, LQKENI. There are 16 residues in the CDR3. V lost 4 bases, J lost 2 bases, and 3 bases stayed unmatched. The CDR3 sequence: CASSLRTSGTYNEQFF. CDR3 nucleotides: TGTGCCAGCTCACTTCGGACTAGCGGGACCTACAATGAGCAGTTCTTC.

J is TRBJ2-6 and V is TRBV2; 8 positions match TRBD1. The CDR3 contains 16 residues. J lost 13 bases, V lost 5 bases, and 16 bases had no gene match. Germline values: CDR1 SNHLY, CDR2 FYNNEI. The CDR3 spells CASSPRQGTGPRVLTF. DNA for the CDR3: TGTGCCAGCAGTCCCCGACAAGGGACAGGCCCTCGTGTCCTGACTTTC.

The table lists this clone with a few counts. The chain carries TRBV7-9 and TRBJ2-4, with TRBD1 matching over 9 bases. Germline V CDR1 and CDR2: SEHNR, FQNEAQ (reference sequence). The ends lost 5 bases at V and 15 bases at J; junction bases unmatched: 8. This CDR3 comprises 12 residues. CDR3 coding DNA: TGTGCCAGCAGCAGAGGACAGGGGAAGGGGTACTTC. Its translation: CASSRGQGKGYF. The entire variable domain, with the rest obtained from reference TRBV7-9 and TRBJ2-4, is as follows: DTGVSQNPRHKITKRGQNVTFRCDPISEHNRLYWYRQTLGQGPEFLTYFQNEAQLEKSRLLSDRFSAERPKGSFSTLEIQRTEQGDSAMYLCASSRGQGKGYFGAGTRLSVL.

V usage is TRBV5-4 and J usage is TRBJ2-3; D is possibly TRBD1 (6 bases). V lost 0 bases and J 0 bases, leaving 11 bases between the germline ends. CDR3 length: 16 residues. Per germline, CDR1 SGHNT and CDR2 YYREEE (reference sequence). The CDR3 nucleotides read TGTGCCAGCAGCTTGGGGGGTGACAGGAGCACAGATACGCAGTATTTT. Translation gives CASSLGGDRSTDTQYF.

This clone was found a few times. The same CDR3 arises from other DNA sequences in this sample as well. The chain links TRBV14 to TRBJ1-2; 7 nucleotides agree with TRBD1. Unmatched junction bases numbered 3, after V lost 5 bases and J lost 3 bases. The V gene's germline CDR1 is SGHDN and CDR2 FVKESK. CDR3 size: 13 residues. The CDR3 loop is CASSEGQYYGYTF. Written as DNA, the CDR3 is TGTGCCAGCAGCGAGGGACAGTACTATGGCTACACCTTC.